This TCR beta chain is from a study of blood T cell repertoires in COVID-19. Trimming left V 5 bases short and J 0 bases short, with 11 bases between. This CDR3 has 16 residues. Germline assignment: CDR1 LNHDA and CDR2 SQIVND (reference sequence). Assay: immunoSEQ multiplex PCR; the TCRdb copy retains only in-frame clones and omits some. The sample consists of around 40,000 clones, 89% of them appearing once. The receptor's source is a man aged 50 to 59 with active COVID-19. The V call is TRBV19, the J call TRBJ2-6, with D possibly being TRBD1 (5 bases). The sample taken for sequencing was peripheral blood. The CDR3 loop reads CASSLTGYSGANVLTF. Written as DNA, the CDR3 is TGTGCCAGTAGTCTTACAGGCTACTCTGGGGCCAACGTCCTGACTTTC.